This TCR beta chain was retrieved from a study of T-cell reconstitution after alpha-beta-depleted transplantation in children. The sample holds a few counts of this clonotype. Trimming removed 3 bases at V and 8 bases at J, with 13 bases between. The CDR3 extends over 13 amino acids. Unique molecular identifiers were used to barcode this TCRbeta library. TCRdb re-called the PCR reads through MiXCR, storing one row per CDR3 protein. The sample comprises 330,000 or so distinct CDR3 sequences, 10% to 13% of which are singletons, and under 3% rests with the top ten. The clonotype comes from a human donor who donated a stem cell graft to a child with acute lymphoblastic leukemia. The J gene is TRBJ1-1, the V gene TRBV12-3 or TRBV12-4; D unclear. The source material was PBMCs from the stem cell graft donor, sampled from the stem cell graft. The CDR3 protein is CASSFFLWAEAFF. CDR3 coding DNA: TGTGCCAGCAGTTTCTTTCTGTGGGCCGAAGCTTTCTTT.